The clone carrying this TCR beta chain has just one count. The sample belongs to a study of cytomegalovirus exposure and HLA in healthy donors. Germline values: CDR1 MNHEY, CDR2 SVGAGI. V was cut by 5 bases and J by 5 bases, with 12 bases left in between. This CDR3 contains 14 residues. PCR used 60 Vbeta primers and 13 Jbeta primers. Original data processing: Approximately 12 million of 75 million to 85 million unique TCR beta chains were shared, per a later count. The assay was immunoSEQ multiplex PCR, and TCRdb's table has in-frame clones only and misses some. Clone size and the V and J calls come from that table; the DNA yielded D and trimming. The table lists some 130,000 clones, around 77% of them singletons.

This TCR came from a man aged 30-40 years in good health and CMV-seronegative. Sequenced sample: PBMCs. This sequence joins TRBV6-5 and TRBJ1-4, with TRBD1 as a possible D gene (6 bases). This chain's CDR3 is CASSPQGMNEKLFF. CDR3 nucleotides: TGTGCCAGCAGTCCACAGGGAATGAATGAAAAACTGTTTTTT.